A selection of T cell receptor beta chains follows, all from one sample in a study of cytomegalovirus exposure and HLA in healthy donors. Clones were sequenced by immunoSEQ multiplex PCR, and TCRdb holds only the in-frame ones, with some missing. The specimen's table records about 130,000 clones. Sequencing input: PBMCs. These receptors all stem from a young man in good health and CMV-seronegative. Each CDR3 is given with its conserved first and last residue. The order of the fields is CDR3 length, V gene, J gene, clone size, D gene, CDR3 DNA, CDR3 protein. A D gene is named only where the DNA matches it firmly. Clone size appears in some rows only: once, few, many, or a class for an expanded clone.

length: 14; V: TRBV5-4; J: TRBJ2-5; size: -; D: -; DNA: TGTGCCAGCAGCCTTTTCGGGATACGAGAGACCCAGTACTTC; CDR3: CASSLFGIRETQYF
length: 15; V: TRBV18; J: TRBJ2-2; size: -; D: -; DNA: TGTGCCAGCTCCCAAGGGGGACAAGCCACCGGGGAGCTGTTTTTT; CDR3: CASSQGGQATGELFF
length: 14; V: TRBV27; J: TRBJ1-2; size: -; D: -; DNA: TGTGCCAGCGCCACCGGGAAAGCTAACTATGGCTACACCTTC; CDR3: CASATGKANYGYTF
length: 16; V: TRBV6-1; J: TRBJ2-7; size: -; D: TRBD2; DNA: TGTGCCAGCAGTGAAGGACTAGCGGGAGCCACCTACGAGCAGTACTTC; CDR3: CASSEGLAGATYEQYF
length: 16; V: TRBV15; J: TRBJ1-1; size: -; D: -; DNA: TGTGCCACCAGCAGAGATCGAGGAGGAATGAACACTGAAGCTTTCTTT; CDR3: CATSRDRGGMNTEAFF
length: 13; V: TRBV29-1; J: TRBJ2-5; size: -; D: -; DNA: TGCAGCGTCGAAGGGGACAAACCAGAGACCCAGTACTTC; CDR3: CSVEGDKPETQYF
length: 13; V: TRBV7-9; J: TRBJ2-7; size: -; D: TRBD2; DNA: TGTGCCAGCAGCTACCCTAGCGGGAGCGAGCAGTACTTC; CDR3: CASSYPSGSEQYF
length: 15; V: TRBV9; J: TRBJ2-7; size: -; D: TRBD2; DNA: TGTGCCAGCAGCGGCGGGGGAGGCGGGAGGGGTGAGCAGTACTTC; CDR3: CASSGGGGGRGEQYF
length: 17; V: TRBV19; J: TRBJ1-5; size: -; D: -; DNA: TGTGCCAGTAGAAAGCCTTCCCTCCAAAGACAGGATCAGCCCCAGCATTTT; CDR3: CASRKPSLQRQDQPQHF
length: 15; V: TRBV13; J: TRBJ2-1; size: -; D: -; DNA: TGTGCCAGCAGCCCCGGGACTCTTCTATACAATGAGCAGTTCTTC; CDR3: CASSPGTLLYNEQFF
length: 14; V: TRBV10-3; J: TRBJ2-7; size: -; D: TRBD2; DNA: TGTGCCATCACGGGACTAGCGGGGTCCTACGAGCAGTACTTC; CDR3: CAITGLAGSYEQYF
length: 17; V: TRBV2; J: TRBJ2-3; size: -; D: -; DNA: TGTGCCAGCAGTGAAAGGAGACTGATGACTAGTTGGGATACGCAGTATTTT; CDR3: CASSERRLMTSWDTQYF
length: 16; V: TRBV27; J: TRBJ2-2; size: -; D: TRBD1; DNA: TGTGCCAGCAGTTCCCCGGGACAGGGAGAGACCGGGGAGCTGTTTTTT; CDR3: CASSSPGQGETGELFF
length: 14; V: TRBV6-1; J: TRBJ2-3; size: -; D: -; DNA: TGTGCCAGCAGTGTGGGGGTCGGGGGAGATACGCAGTATTTT; CDR3: CASSVGVGGDTQYF
length: 14; V: TRBV2; J: TRBJ2-3; size: -; D: TRBD2; DNA: TGTGCCAGCAGCGGGACTAGCGGGAGAGGTACGCAGTATTTT; CDR3: CASSGTSGRGTQYF
length: 14; V: TRBV2; J: TRBJ2-4; size: -; D: TRBD1; DNA: TGTGCCAGCAGTGACAGGGGGCTTGGGAACATTCAGTACTTC; CDR3: CASSDRGLGNIQYF
length: 15; V: TRBV7-2; J: TRBJ2-1; size: -; D: -; DNA: TGTGCCAGCAGCCCTTCGGCTAGCATGGGAAATGAGCAGTTCTTC; CDR3: CASSPSASMGNEQFF
length: 15; V: TRBV5-1; J: TRBJ1-1; size: -; D: TRBD1; DNA: TGCGCCAGCAGCTTACCCGGGACAGGGCACACTGAAGCTTTCTTT; CDR3: CASSLPGTGHTEAFF
length: 17; V: TRBV4-3; J: TRBJ2-2; size: -; D: TRBD2; DNA: TGCGCCAGCAGCCCTTCTCACAGTCCGGGCGGGGGACGGGAGCTGTTTTTT; CDR3: CASSPSHSPGGGRELFF
length: 16; V: TRBV5-1; J: TRBJ2-6; size: -; D: -; DNA: TGCGCCAGCAGCTTTCAGGGGATCTCTGGGGCCAACGTCCTGACTTTC; CDR3: CASSFQGISGANVLTF
length: 16; V: TRBV2; J: TRBJ2-2; size: -; D: TRBD2; DNA: TGTGCCAGCAGTGGGGACTACATAATGAACACCGGGGAGCTGTTTTTT; CDR3: CASSGDYIMNTGELFF
length: 15; V: TRBV6-5; J: TRBJ2-7; size: -; D: -; DNA: TGTGCCAGCAGTCCGATCCCCGGAGCAACCTACGAGCAGTACTTC; CDR3: CASSPIPGATYEQYF
length: 15; V: TRBV15; J: TRBJ1-3; size: -; D: TRBD1; DNA: TGTGCCACCAGCCAGGGGACAGGGTCTGGAAACACCATATATTTT; CDR3: CATSQGTGSGNTIYF
length: 17; V: TRBV7-2; J: TRBJ2-7; size: -; D: TRBD2; DNA: TGTGCCAGCAGCTTAGCGATAACTAGCGGGAGTTCGAACGAGCAGTACTTC; CDR3: CASSLAITSGSSNEQYF
length: 14; V: TRBV30; J: TRBJ2-5; size: -; D: TRBD2; DNA: TGTGCCTGGAGGGGGACTAGCGGACAAGAGACCCAGTACTTC; CDR3: CAWRGTSGQETQYF
length: 15; V: TRBV11-2; J: TRBJ1-3; size: -; D: -; DNA: TGTGCCAGCAGCTTCACCCCCGCCCCAGGGATCACCATATATTTT; CDR3: CASSFTPAPGITIYF
length: 16; V: TRBV5-4; J: TRBJ2-7; size: -; D: -; DNA: TGTGCCAGCAGCTTGGTTTCTTTGTCTAGACCCTACGAGCAGTACTTC; CDR3: CASSLVSLSRPYEQYF
length: 13; V: TRBV2; J: TRBJ2-3; size: -; D: -; DNA: TGTGCCAGCCGGACAGCCCGCACAGATACGCAGTATTTT; CDR3: CASRTARTDTQYF
length: 15; V: TRBV7-3; J: TRBJ2-3; size: -; D: -; DNA: TGTGCCAGCAGCTTCGGCGGGCCAAGCACAGATACGCAGTATTTT; CDR3: CASSFGGPSTDTQYF
length: 14; V: TRBV6-5; J: TRBJ2-6; size: -; D: -; DNA: TGTGCCAGCAGCGACACGGCCTGGGCCAACGTCCTGACTTTC; CDR3: CASSDTAWANVLTF
length: 15; V: TRBV10-2; J: TRBJ2-3; size: -; D: TRBD2; DNA: TGCGCCACCGAGGCCCTAGCGGGGAGCACAGATACGCAGTATTTT; CDR3: CATEALAGSTDTQYF
length: 19; V: TRBV5-8; J: TRBJ2-1; size: -; D: TRBD2; DNA: TGTGCCAGCAGCTTGGTTGGTAGCGGGATGGCCCGAATCTACAATGAGCAGTTCTTC; CDR3: CASSLVGSGMARIYNEQFF
length: 14; V: TRBV27; J: TRBJ1-5; size: -; D: TRBD1; DNA: TGTGCCAGCAGCACAGGGACAGGGGTCGTGCCCCAGCATTTT; CDR3: CASSTGTGVVPQHF
length: 16; V: TRBV6-1; J: TRBJ1-4; size: -; D: -; DNA: TGTGCCAGCAGTGATAGGTTACGGGAGTATAATGAAAAACTGTTTTTT; CDR3: CASSDRLREYNEKLFF
length: 12; V: TRBV10-3; J: TRBJ2-7; size: -; D: -; DNA: TGTGCCATCAGTGAACCTCTACACGAGCAGTACTTC; CDR3: CAISEPLHEQYF
length: 14; V: TRBV9; J: TRBJ1-1; size: -; D: -; DNA: TGTGCCAGCAGCGAGCAGGGGTTTGGGACTGAAGCTTTCTTT; CDR3: CASSEQGFGTEAFF
length: 14; V: TRBV4-1; J: TRBJ2-7; size: -; D: -; DNA: TGCGCCAGCAGCCAAACGGGACTCACTTACGAGCAGTACTTC; CDR3: CASSQTGLTYEQYF
length: 16; V: TRBV5-1; J: TRBJ2-7; size: -; D: TRBD2; DNA: TGCGCCAGCAGCTTGGGGACTAGCGGGAGTGCCTACGAGCAGTACTTC; CDR3: CASSLGTSGSAYEQYF
length: 15; V: TRBV19; J: TRBJ1-5; size: -; D: TRBD1; DNA: TGTGCCAGTAGTATGTGGGACAGCCCCAATCAGCCCCAGCATTTT; CDR3: CASSMWDSPNQPQHF
length: 19; V: TRBV4-1; J: TRBJ1-2; size: -; D: TRBD1; DNA: TGCGCCAGCAGCCGGAGCCGGACAGGGCTCTTGCGGGACGACTATGGCTACACCTTC; CDR3: CASSRSRTGLLRDDYGYTF
length: 15; V: TRBV7-2; J: TRBJ2-7; size: -; D: TRBD2; DNA: TGTGCCAGCAGCTTAGGTACCCTAGCGGGAGGGCCCCAGTACTTC; CDR3: CASSLGTLAGGPQYF
length: 12; V: TRBV30; J: TRBJ1-1; size: -; D: -; DNA: TGTGCCTGGACCTACTCCAACACTGAAGCTTTCTTT; CDR3: CAWTYSNTEAFF
length: 15; V: TRBV2; J: TRBJ1-4; size: -; D: -; DNA: TGTGCCAGCAGATCAGAAGGACTTCCTTCGGAAAAACTGTTTTTT; CDR3: CASRSEGLPSEKLFF
length: 16; V: TRBV6-6; J: TRBJ2-5; size: -; D: TRBD2; DNA: TGTGCCAGCAGTTACAAGACTAGCGGGAGGGGAGAGACCCAGTACTTC; CDR3: CASSYKTSGRGETQYF
length: 16; V: TRBV7-9; J: TRBJ1-3; size: -; D: TRBD1; DNA: TGTGCCAGCAGCCTACAACCAGGGGGCTCTGGAAACACCATATATTTT; CDR3: CASSLQPGGSGNTIYF
length: 14; V: TRBV6-6; J: TRBJ2-2; size: -; D: -; DNA: TGTGCCAGCACCCCGGCTAGCTGGGTCGGGGAGCTGTTTTTT; CDR3: CASTPASWVGELFF
length: 13; V: TRBV2; J: TRBJ1-2; size: -; D: TRBD1; DNA: TGTGCCAGGGGTGGACAGGGGATCTATGGCTACACCTTC; CDR3: CARGGQGIYGYTF
length: 13; V: TRBV10-1; J: TRBJ2-7; size: -; D: -; DNA: TGCGCCAGCAGTGAGTCAAGGGACAACGAGCAGTACTTC; CDR3: CASSESRDNEQYF
length: 11; V: TRBV29-1; J: TRBJ1-2; size: -; D: -; DNA: TGCAGCGTTGAAGATCGCAGGGGCTACACCTTC; CDR3: CSVEDRRGYTF
length: 16; V: TRBV4-1; J: TRBJ1-1; size: -; D: TRBD1; DNA: TGCGCCAGCAGCGCTGTGCCGGGACAGGGAAACACTGAAGCTTTCTTT; CDR3: CASSAVPGQGNTEAFF
length: 14; V: TRBV29-1; J: TRBJ1-3; size: -; D: -; DNA: TGCAGCGTTGAATCTGCCAGGGGTGGAAACACCATATATTTT; CDR3: CSVESARGGNTIYF
length: 13; V: TRBV6-1; J: TRBJ1-3; size: -; D: -; DNA: TGTGCCAGCAGGGTGAGCTCTGGAAACACCATATATTTT; CDR3: CASRVSSGNTIYF
length: 13; V: TRBV7-6; J: TRBJ2-7; size: -; D: TRBD1; DNA: TGTGCCAGTGGACAGGGGGCCGGGTACGAGCAGTACTTC; CDR3: CASGQGAGYEQYF
length: 14; V: TRBV7-8; J: TRBJ2-7; size: -; D: -; DNA: TGTGCCAGCAGCATGACTACGAGCTCCTACGAGCAGTACTTC; CDR3: CASSMTTSSYEQYF
length: 14; V: TRBV28; J: TRBJ2-1; size: medium-sized; D: TRBD1; DNA: TGTGCCAGCAAGGACAGGACCAACTACAATGAGCAGTTCTTC; CDR3: CASKDRTNYNEQFF
length: 16; V: TRBV29-1; J: TRBJ1-1; size: -; D: TRBD1; DNA: TGCAGCGTTGAAGGCCCCAGACTAACAGGGGGCACTGAAGCTTTCTTT; CDR3: CSVEGPRLTGGTEAFF
length: 15; V: TRBV7-2; J: TRBJ2-1; size: -; D: -; DNA: TGTGCCAGCAGCTTATCTTCCCTACCCAACAATGAGCAGTTCTTC; CDR3: CASSLSSLPNNEQFF
length: 14; V: TRBV30; J: TRBJ1-1; size: -; D: -; DNA: TGTGCCTGGAGTGTACTCGGGCGGGGAACTGAAGCTTTCTTT; CDR3: CAWSVLGRGTEAFF
length: 17; V: TRBV10-3; J: TRBJ2-7; size: -; D: -; DNA: TGTGCCATCAGTGATCGCAAGAGGATGGATGTGGCCTACGAGCAGTACTTC; CDR3: CAISDRKRMDVAYEQYF